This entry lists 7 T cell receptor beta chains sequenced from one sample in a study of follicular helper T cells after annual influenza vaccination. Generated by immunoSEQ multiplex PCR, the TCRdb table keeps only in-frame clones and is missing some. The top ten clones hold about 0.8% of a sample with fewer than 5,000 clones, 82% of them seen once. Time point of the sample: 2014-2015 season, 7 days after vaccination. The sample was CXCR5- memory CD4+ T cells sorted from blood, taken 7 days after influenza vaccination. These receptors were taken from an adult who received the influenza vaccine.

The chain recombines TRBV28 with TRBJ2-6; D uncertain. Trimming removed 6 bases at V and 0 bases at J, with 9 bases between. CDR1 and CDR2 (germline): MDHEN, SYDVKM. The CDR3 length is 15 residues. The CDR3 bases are TGTGCCAGCAGCCCAGGTATCTCTGGGGCCAACGTCCTGACTTTC. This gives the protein CASSPGISGANVLTF.

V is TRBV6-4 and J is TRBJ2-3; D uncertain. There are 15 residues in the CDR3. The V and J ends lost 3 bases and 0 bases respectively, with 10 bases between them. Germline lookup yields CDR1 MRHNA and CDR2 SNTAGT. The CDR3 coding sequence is TGTGCCAGCAGTGATTATGGGAAAAGCACAGATACGCAGTATTTT. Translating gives CASSDYGKSTDTQYF.

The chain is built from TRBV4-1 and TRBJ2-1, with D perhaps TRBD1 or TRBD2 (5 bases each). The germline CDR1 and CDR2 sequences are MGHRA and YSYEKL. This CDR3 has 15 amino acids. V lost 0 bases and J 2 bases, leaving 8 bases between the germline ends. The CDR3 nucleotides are TGCGCCAGCAGCCAAGATGGGGGTACCTACAATGAGCAGTTCTTC. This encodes CASSQDGGTYNEQFF.

The CDR3 reads CSVEGGQGFGGYTF. Written as DNA, the CDR3 is TGCAGCGTTGAAGGGGGACAGGGTTTTGGAGGCTACACCTTC. V is TRBV29-1 and J is TRBJ1-2; 9 nucleotides line up with TRBD1. Germline V gene data show CDR1 as SQVTM and CDR2 as ANQGSEA. The CDR3 contains 14 residues. The V segment lost 1 base and the J segment 8 bases; nucleotides outside the gene matches: 8.

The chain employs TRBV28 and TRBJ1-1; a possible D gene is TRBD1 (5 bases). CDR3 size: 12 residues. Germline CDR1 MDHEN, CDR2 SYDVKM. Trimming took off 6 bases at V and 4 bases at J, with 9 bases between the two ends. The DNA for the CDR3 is TGTGCCAGCAGACCGGGGGGCACTGAAGCTTTCTTT. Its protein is CASRPGGTEAFF.

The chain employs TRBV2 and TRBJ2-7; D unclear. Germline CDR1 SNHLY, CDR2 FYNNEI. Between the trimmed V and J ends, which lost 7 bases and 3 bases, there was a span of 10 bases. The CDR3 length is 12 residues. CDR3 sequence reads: CASKSPDYEQYF. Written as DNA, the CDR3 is TGTGCCAGCAAATCCCCCGACTACGAGCAGTACTTC.

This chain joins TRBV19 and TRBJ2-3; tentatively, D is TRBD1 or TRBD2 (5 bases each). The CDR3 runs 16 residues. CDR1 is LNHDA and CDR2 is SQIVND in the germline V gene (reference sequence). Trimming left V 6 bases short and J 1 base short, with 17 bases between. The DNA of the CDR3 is TGTGCCAGTAGAAAGGGGCCAGCGGCGGGCACAGATACGCAGTATTTT. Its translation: CASRKGPAAGTDTQYF. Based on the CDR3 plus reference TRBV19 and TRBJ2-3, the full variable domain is DGGITQSPKYLFRKEGQNVTLSCEQNLNHDAMYWYRQDPGQGLRLIYYSQIVNDFQKGDIAEGYSVSREKKESFPLTVTSAQKNPTAFYLCASRKGPAAGTDTQYFGPGTRLTVL.